Described below is a single T cell receptor (beta chain) sequence and its context. Its antigen remains unidentified. The CDR3 loop spans 14 amino acids. Per germline, CDR1 MNHNS and CDR2 SASEGT. V was trimmed by 6 bases and J by 5 bases, leaving 16 bases between them. Time point specified: week 47, end of study. Vaccination comprised doses that each held 300 ug of mutant IDH1 20-mer peptide, plus topical imiquimod. This sample is drawn from a study of a mutant IDH1 vaccine in newly diagnosed glioma. About the research overall: Patients previously underwent radiotherapy, temozolomide, or both, and most underwent both.

Profiling relied on immunoSEQ multiplex PCR, and the TCRdb table lists in-frame clones only, not all of them. Counted here are 30,000 to 40,000 clones, around nine tenths occurring once; the ten biggest clones make up roughly 5%. The chain joins TRBV6-1 to TRBJ1-2; D might be TRBD1 (5 bases). The TCR originated in a woman between 40 and 50 years old with glioma. The specimen was PBMCs, collected from a glioma patient whose treatment included an IDH1 peptide vaccine. The CDR3 loop reads CASSRDQGEYGYTF. The CDR3, as DNA: TGTGCCAGCAGCCGGGACCAAGGGGAATATGGCTACACCTTC.